This is a list of T cell receptor beta chains from one sample in a study of T cell responses to AZD1222 COVID-19 vaccine. Assay: immunoSEQ multiplex PCR; the TCRdb copy retains only in-frame clones and omits some. This table has over 130,000 clones, around 89% appearing once. The source was peripheral blood, collected on day 0 of AZD1222 vaccination. The origin of the receptors is an adult in good health. CDR3s leave out the opening cysteine and the closing phenylalanine or tryptophan. The order of the fields is D gene, J gene, V gene, CDR3 protein. A D gene is named only where the DNA matches it firmly.

>.|TRBJ1-1|TRBV14
ASSHAHSAF
>TRBD2|TRBJ2-1|TRBV6-4
ASRRSSGGADEQF
>TRBD1|TRBJ1-3|TRBV9
ASSPQGQVSSGNTIY
>TRBD1|TRBJ1-4|TRBV4-1
ASSQADRDIEKLF
>.|TRBJ1-2|TRBV7-8
ASSLARRAGYGYT
>.|TRBJ1-2|TRBV5-1
ASSLEGGGVYGYT
>.|TRBJ2-3|TRBV7-3
ASSLTSYDTQY
>TRBD1|TRBJ1-5|TRBV28
ASRNRDRSPRDQPQH
>.|TRBJ2-5|TRBV5-3
ARSSRGQETQY
>TRBD1|TRBJ1-2|TRBV6-5
ASSYPDRHGYT
>TRBD1|TRBJ1-1|TRBV5-1
ASSLRPRGPDTEAF
>.|TRBJ2-7|TRBV27
ASMGPGARSYEQY
>TRBD1|TRBJ1-2|TRBV14
ASRRTGRLRGNT
>.|TRBJ1-5|TRBV5-3
ARSLAGTLGPQH
>.|TRBJ1-5|TRBV6-2/TRBV6-3
ASSYSGRGLSNQPQH
>.|TRBJ2-5|TRBV27
ASSSPQGPTETQY
>.|TRBJ2-5|TRBV4-1
ASSQTGHQETQY
>TRBD1|TRBJ1-2|TRBV15
ATKTTDRGYGYT
>.|TRBJ2-7|TRBV27
ASSLGAYLPYEQY
>.|TRBJ2-1|TRBV9
ASSATLGYNEQF
>TRBD2|TRBJ2-7|TRBV7-6
ASSVSGSGYEQY
>.|TRBJ2-2|TRBV7-6
ASSPRVVASPGELF
>TRBD2|TRBJ2-1|TRBV2
ARTSATTGDREQF
>TRBD2|TRBJ2-5|TRBV2
ASSDQLAGARETQY
>.|TRBJ2-4|TRBV6-1
ASSERDNALQY
>.|TRBJ2-5|TRBV24-1
ATSDIGETQY
>.|TRBJ1-3|TRBV5-1
ASSSDGGAGNTIY
>.|TRBJ1-3|TRBV12-3/TRBV12-4
ATASGWGNTIY
>TRBD1|TRBJ1-6|TRBV15
ATSRDRQGWGYNSPLH
>TRBD1|TRBJ1-1|TRBV10-3
AISAGQGRNTEAF
>.|TRBJ2-3|TRBV7-2
ASSLDSSPSTDTQY
>.|TRBJ2-5|TRBV6-6
ASSYEGGGQETQY
>.|TRBJ1-6|TRBV30
AWSLRSGAPLH
>.|TRBJ1-3|TRBV21-1
ASSKGDRQQNTIY
>TRBD2|TRBJ2-1|TRBV27
ASSLGLVRNEQF
>TRBD2|TRBJ2-2|TRBV4-1
ASSQQGTSGGVRELF
>.|TRBJ2-3|TRBV7-8
ASSLKRHSLADTQY
>.|TRBJ1-4|TRBV6-5
ASSYSRTEYNEKLF
>.|TRBJ1-6|TRBV12-3/TRBV12-4
ASSFYNSPLH
>.|TRBJ2-2|TRBV2
ASQKLTETGELF
>TRBD2|TRBJ2-3|TRBV27
ASSSPAGVRDTQY
>.|TRBJ2-2|TRBV2
ASGEGDYTGELF
>.|TRBJ2-7|TRBV28
ASSLGGFLGQY
>.|TRBJ2-7|TRBV2
ASSEGVGKY
>.|TRBJ1-4|TRBV5-1
ASSFVAATNEKLF
>TRBD1|TRBJ2-5|TRBV5-1
ASSLYRDRGLETQY
>.|TRBJ1-2|TRBV7-2
ASSLGLGLGYT
>TRBD2|TRBJ2-1|TRBV23-1
ASGRDPAGGTVTYNEQF
>TRBD1|TRBJ1-6|TRBV27
ASSSISRTGNSPLH
>TRBD2|TRBJ2-7|TRBV28
ASSPLLAGSYEQY
>TRBD2|TRBJ2-1|TRBV30
AWSKRGAYNEQF
>.|TRBJ1-5|TRBV7-9
ASSFGASSNQPQH
>.|TRBJ1-5|TRBV9
ASSVTDSPDQPQH
>.|TRBJ2-1|TRBV6-1
ASSESRSYNEQF
>.|TRBJ1-4|TRBV4-1
ASSSSGTYNEKLF
>.|TRBJ1-2|TRBV18
ASSEGSTANYGYT
>TRBD2|TRBJ2-1|TRBV9
ASSAQLAGVSNEQF
>TRBD1|TRBJ2-1|TRBV19
ASSHPDRGHHEQF